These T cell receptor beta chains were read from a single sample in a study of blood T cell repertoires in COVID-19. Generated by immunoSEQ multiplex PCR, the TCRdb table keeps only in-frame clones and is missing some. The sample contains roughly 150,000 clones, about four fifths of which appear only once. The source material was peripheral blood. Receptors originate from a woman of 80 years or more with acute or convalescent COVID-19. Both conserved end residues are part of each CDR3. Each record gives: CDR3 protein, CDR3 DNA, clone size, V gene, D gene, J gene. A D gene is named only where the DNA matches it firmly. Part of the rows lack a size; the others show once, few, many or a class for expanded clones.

CASSKSGGVGNEQFF	TGTGCCAGCAGCAAGAGCGGGGGGGTAGGAAATGAGCAGTTCTTC	-	TRBV7-2	TRBD2	TRBJ2-1
CASSSGQGNQPQHF	TGTGCCAGTAGTTCGGGACAGGGCAATCAGCCCCAGCATTTT	-	TRBV19	TRBD1	TRBJ1-5
CASSHSPRTEAFF	TGTGCCAGCAGCCACTCGCCTCGCACTGAAGCTTTCTTT	-	TRBV11-3	-	TRBJ1-1
CASSLSAGNTEAFF	TGTGCCAGCAGCTTATCAGCGGGGAACACTGAAGCTTTCTTT	-	TRBV7-8	-	TRBJ1-1
CASSRGDRGHEQYF	TGTGCCAGCTCCCGGGGGGACAGGGGGCACGAGCAGTACTTC	-	TRBV18	TRBD1	TRBJ2-7
CASSESTSGRAGEQFF	TGCGCCAGCAGTGAGTCGACTAGCGGGAGGGCGGGTGAGCAGTTCTTC	-	TRBV10-1	TRBD2	TRBJ2-1
CASSLGSSRGEQFF	TGTGCCAGCAGCTTAGGCTCTAGCCGGGGTGAGCAGTTCTTC	few	TRBV13	-	TRBJ2-1
CAWSVGRSFPLETQYF	TGTGCCTGGAGTGTTGGCAGGTCGTTCCCCCTAGAGACCCAGTACTTC	-	TRBV30	-	TRBJ2-5
CSASLAAEKLFF	TGCAGTGCTAGTTTAGCGGCCGAAAAACTGTTTTTT	once	TRBV20-1	-	TRBJ1-4
CASSPAVGASSGNTIYF	TGTGCCAGCAGCCCCGCCGTAGGGGCGTCCTCTGGAAACACCATATATTTT	-	TRBV7-2	-	TRBJ1-3
CASSLSGQVDTEAFF	TGTGCCAGCAGCTTATCCGGACAGGTGGACACTGAAGCTTTCTTT	-	TRBV7-6	TRBD1	TRBJ1-1
CASSKRIGSSYNEQFF	TGTGCCAGCAGCAAAAGGATAGGGAGCTCCTACAATGAGCAGTTCTTC	-	TRBV21-1	-	TRBJ2-1
CASSYSERFLAGRVSSYEQYF	TGTGCCAGCAGTTACTCGGAACGGTTTCTAGCGGGACGAGTGAGCTCCTACGAGCAGTACTTC	-	TRBV6-8	TRBD2	TRBJ2-7
CASSLLTGRDGNGYTF	TGTGCCAGCAGCTTATTAACGGGTAGAGATGGTAATGGCTACACCTTC	-	TRBV7-2	-	TRBJ1-2
CASTEGQGEYGYTF	TGTGCCAGCACGGAAGGACAGGGCGAGTATGGCTACACCTTC	few	TRBV6-5	TRBD1	TRBJ1-2
CASSKTDSQETQYF	TGTGCCAGCAGTAAGACAGATTCCCAAGAGACCCAGTACTTC	-	TRBV6-5	-	TRBJ2-5
CAVTGSSGNTIYF	TGTGCTGTAACAGGGAGCTCTGGAAACACCATATATTTT	-	TRBV19	-	TRBJ1-3
CAISELDSEAEAFF	TGTGCCATCAGTGAGTTGGACAGCGAAGCTGAAGCTTTCTTT	-	TRBV10-3	-	TRBJ1-1
CASSKGRGRNGYTF	TGTGCCAGCAGCAAAGGACGGGGTAGGAATGGCTACACCTTC	-	TRBV21-1	-	TRBJ1-2
CSASAPRTGGDTGELFF	TGCAGTGCTAGTGCCCCGCGGACAGGGGGGGACACCGGGGAGCTGTTTTTT	-	TRBV20-1	TRBD1	TRBJ2-2
CASRPPGKNEQFF	TGTGCCAGCAGACCTCCCGGGAAAAATGAGCAGTTCTTC	few	TRBV6-5	-	TRBJ2-1
CASSTHGTSNYGYTF	TGTGCCAGTAGTACGCATGGGACATCTAACTATGGCTACACCTTC	once	TRBV19	-	TRBJ1-2
CASSLRGDNSPLHF	TGTGCCAGCAGCCTTCGGGGAGATAATTCACCCCTCCACTTT	-	TRBV3-1/TRBV3-2	-	TRBJ1-6
CASSHDRGVNSPLHF	TGTGCCAGCAGCCACGACAGGGGTGTTAATTCACCCCTCCACTTT	-	TRBV7-3	TRBD1	TRBJ1-6
CASSPNPGGYEQYF	TGTGCCAGCAGCCCGAACCCCGGGGGTTACGAGCAGTACTTC	-	TRBV9	-	TRBJ2-7
CASSNQGSGGSYNEQFF	TGTGCCAGCAGCAATCAGGGGAGCGGGGGATCCTACAATGAGCAGTTCTTC	-	TRBV7-2	TRBD2	TRBJ2-1
CASSPLTGLWGQETQYF	TGTGCCAGCAGTCCCTTAACAGGGCTCTGGGGCCAAGAGACCCAGTACTTC	once	TRBV27	-	TRBJ2-5
CASSLDRGGEKLFF	TGTGCCAGCAGCCTGGACAGGGGAGGCGAAAAACTGTTTTTT	-	TRBV6-5	TRBD1	TRBJ1-4
CSARDPPGQYF	TGCAGTGCTAGAGATCCCCCGGGACAGTACTTC	-	TRBV20-1	-	TRBJ2-7
CASSREDRSGNTIYF	TGCGCCAGCTCTAGAGAGGACAGATCTGGAAACACCATATATTTT	-	TRBV4-1	-	TRBJ1-3
CASSLGPGQGPLEQYF	TGCGCCAGCAGCCTTGGTCCGGGACAGGGGCCTCTCGAGCAGTACTTC	once	TRBV5-1	TRBD1	TRBJ2-7
CASSRNDRSTNEKLFF	TGTGCCAGCAGCCGCAACGACAGGTCAACTAATGAAAAACTGTTTTTT	-	TRBV2	-	TRBJ1-4
CASSNTDGRKSTEAFF	TGTGCCAGTAGTAACACCGACGGGAGGAAGAGCACTGAAGCTTTCTTT	few	TRBV19	-	TRBJ1-1
CASSLWQGSYEQYF	TGTGCCAGCAGCTTATGGCAGGGATCCTACGAGCAGTACTTC	-	TRBV11-2	-	TRBJ2-7
CASSQGTGASPLHF	TGTGCCAGCAGCCAAGGGACAGGGGCCTCACCCCTCCACTTT	few	TRBV3-1/TRBV3-2	TRBD1	TRBJ1-6
CASSLGQGQDTQYF	TGCGCCAGCAGCTTGGGACAGGGGCAAGATACGCAGTATTTT	-	TRBV5-1	TRBD1	TRBJ2-3
CSAATGGLNTEAFF	TGCAGCGCAGCGACAGGCGGCCTGAACACTGAAGCTTTCTTT	-	TRBV29-1	-	TRBJ1-1
CASSMLGQGADQPQHF	TGTGCCAGTAGTATGTTGGGGCAGGGGGCGGACCAGCCCCAGCATTTT	-	TRBV19	TRBD1	TRBJ1-5
CASSPNTEAFF	TGTGCCAGCAGCCCAAACACTGAAGCTTTCTTT	-	TRBV6-1	-	TRBJ1-1
CASSLPPQGVTFF	TGTGCCAGCAGTTTACCACCCCAGGGTGTGACTTTCTTT	-	TRBV12-3/TRBV12-4	-	TRBJ1-1
CASNDRSPTGRSGNTIYF	TGTGCCAGTAATGATAGATCCCCTACAGGGCGCTCTGGAAACACCATATATTTT	-	TRBV19	-	TRBJ1-3
CASRYRGLRTEAFF	TGTGCCAGCAGGTACAGGGGTTTAAGGACTGAAGCTTTCTTT	-	TRBV6-5	TRBD1	TRBJ1-1
CASSSGQGARNSPLHF	TGTGCCAGCAGTTCAGGACAGGGGGCAAGGAATTCACCCCTCCACTTT	-	TRBV6-6	TRBD1	TRBJ1-6
CASSPDREAFF	TGTGCCAGCTCACCCGACAGGGAAGCTTTCTTT	-	TRBV18	-	TRBJ1-1
CASSPTGYGNTIYF	TGTGCCAGCAGCCCGACAGGTTATGGAAACACCATATATTTT	-	TRBV3-1/TRBV3-2	-	TRBJ1-3
CASSYEDRGHYTF	TGTGCCAGCAGTTACGAGGACAGGGGGCACTACACCTTC	-	TRBV7-9	TRBD1	TRBJ1-2
CASSQILVGDRNEKLFF	TGTGCCAGCAGCCAAATCCTGGTGGGGGACAGGAATGAAAAACTGTTTTTT	few	TRBV4-2	TRBD1	TRBJ1-4
CASAPGEVSYTF	TGTGCCTCCGCCCCAGGGGAAGTGAGCTACACCTTC	-	TRBV30	-	TRBJ1-2
CASSAGDNTIYF	TGTGCCAGCAGTGCAGGGGACAACACCATATATTTT	-	TRBV7-3	-	TRBJ1-3
CASSPRDRVTYNEQFF	TGTGCCAGCTCACCTCGGGACAGGGTTACCTACAATGAGCAGTTCTTC	-	TRBV18	TRBD1	TRBJ2-1
CASGPTRDREKLFF	TGTGCTAGTGGTCCGACCCGGGACAGAGAAAAACTGTTTTTT	few	TRBV12-5	TRBD1	TRBJ1-4
CASSRLETTGEAFF	TGTGCCAGTAGCCGGTTGGAGACTACAGGGGAAGCTTTCTTT	-	TRBV19	-	TRBJ1-1
CASSPDTLPAAFF	TGTGCCAGCTCCCCGGACACTTTGCCCGCAGCTTTCTTT	few	TRBV18	-	TRBJ1-1